This TCR beta chain is drawn from a study of sequential checkpoint blockade in melanoma. Study background: DNA from around 87 pretreatment tumor samples underwent TCRβ immunosequencing. After nivolumab or ipilimumab alone, twenty-two patients had week-13 rebiopsies.

In its sample, this clone was seen a few times. As for treatment: randomized to nivolumab then ipilimumab (arm A) or the reverse (arm B). Some clones are missing from TCRdb's copy, which holds only in-frame ones; the method was immunoSEQ multiplex PCR. The table shows under 4,500 clones, with roughly 21% occurring only once. CDR3 length: 17 residues. The ends were cut back, 5 bases at V and 2 bases at J, with 17 bases in the middle. Germline assignment: CDR1 SGDLS and CDR2 YYNGEE. The sequenced sample was tumor tissue (inferred from file names), obtained from a patient given nivolumab and ipilimumab in sequence. The TCR was taken from a human donor with melanoma. The J gene is TRBJ2-6, the V gene TRBV9; no clear D gene. The CDR3, as DNA: TGTGCCAGCAGACCGCGGACGAGCCCCACTGGGGCCAACGTCCTGACTTTC. This sequence encodes CASRPRTSPTGANVLTF.